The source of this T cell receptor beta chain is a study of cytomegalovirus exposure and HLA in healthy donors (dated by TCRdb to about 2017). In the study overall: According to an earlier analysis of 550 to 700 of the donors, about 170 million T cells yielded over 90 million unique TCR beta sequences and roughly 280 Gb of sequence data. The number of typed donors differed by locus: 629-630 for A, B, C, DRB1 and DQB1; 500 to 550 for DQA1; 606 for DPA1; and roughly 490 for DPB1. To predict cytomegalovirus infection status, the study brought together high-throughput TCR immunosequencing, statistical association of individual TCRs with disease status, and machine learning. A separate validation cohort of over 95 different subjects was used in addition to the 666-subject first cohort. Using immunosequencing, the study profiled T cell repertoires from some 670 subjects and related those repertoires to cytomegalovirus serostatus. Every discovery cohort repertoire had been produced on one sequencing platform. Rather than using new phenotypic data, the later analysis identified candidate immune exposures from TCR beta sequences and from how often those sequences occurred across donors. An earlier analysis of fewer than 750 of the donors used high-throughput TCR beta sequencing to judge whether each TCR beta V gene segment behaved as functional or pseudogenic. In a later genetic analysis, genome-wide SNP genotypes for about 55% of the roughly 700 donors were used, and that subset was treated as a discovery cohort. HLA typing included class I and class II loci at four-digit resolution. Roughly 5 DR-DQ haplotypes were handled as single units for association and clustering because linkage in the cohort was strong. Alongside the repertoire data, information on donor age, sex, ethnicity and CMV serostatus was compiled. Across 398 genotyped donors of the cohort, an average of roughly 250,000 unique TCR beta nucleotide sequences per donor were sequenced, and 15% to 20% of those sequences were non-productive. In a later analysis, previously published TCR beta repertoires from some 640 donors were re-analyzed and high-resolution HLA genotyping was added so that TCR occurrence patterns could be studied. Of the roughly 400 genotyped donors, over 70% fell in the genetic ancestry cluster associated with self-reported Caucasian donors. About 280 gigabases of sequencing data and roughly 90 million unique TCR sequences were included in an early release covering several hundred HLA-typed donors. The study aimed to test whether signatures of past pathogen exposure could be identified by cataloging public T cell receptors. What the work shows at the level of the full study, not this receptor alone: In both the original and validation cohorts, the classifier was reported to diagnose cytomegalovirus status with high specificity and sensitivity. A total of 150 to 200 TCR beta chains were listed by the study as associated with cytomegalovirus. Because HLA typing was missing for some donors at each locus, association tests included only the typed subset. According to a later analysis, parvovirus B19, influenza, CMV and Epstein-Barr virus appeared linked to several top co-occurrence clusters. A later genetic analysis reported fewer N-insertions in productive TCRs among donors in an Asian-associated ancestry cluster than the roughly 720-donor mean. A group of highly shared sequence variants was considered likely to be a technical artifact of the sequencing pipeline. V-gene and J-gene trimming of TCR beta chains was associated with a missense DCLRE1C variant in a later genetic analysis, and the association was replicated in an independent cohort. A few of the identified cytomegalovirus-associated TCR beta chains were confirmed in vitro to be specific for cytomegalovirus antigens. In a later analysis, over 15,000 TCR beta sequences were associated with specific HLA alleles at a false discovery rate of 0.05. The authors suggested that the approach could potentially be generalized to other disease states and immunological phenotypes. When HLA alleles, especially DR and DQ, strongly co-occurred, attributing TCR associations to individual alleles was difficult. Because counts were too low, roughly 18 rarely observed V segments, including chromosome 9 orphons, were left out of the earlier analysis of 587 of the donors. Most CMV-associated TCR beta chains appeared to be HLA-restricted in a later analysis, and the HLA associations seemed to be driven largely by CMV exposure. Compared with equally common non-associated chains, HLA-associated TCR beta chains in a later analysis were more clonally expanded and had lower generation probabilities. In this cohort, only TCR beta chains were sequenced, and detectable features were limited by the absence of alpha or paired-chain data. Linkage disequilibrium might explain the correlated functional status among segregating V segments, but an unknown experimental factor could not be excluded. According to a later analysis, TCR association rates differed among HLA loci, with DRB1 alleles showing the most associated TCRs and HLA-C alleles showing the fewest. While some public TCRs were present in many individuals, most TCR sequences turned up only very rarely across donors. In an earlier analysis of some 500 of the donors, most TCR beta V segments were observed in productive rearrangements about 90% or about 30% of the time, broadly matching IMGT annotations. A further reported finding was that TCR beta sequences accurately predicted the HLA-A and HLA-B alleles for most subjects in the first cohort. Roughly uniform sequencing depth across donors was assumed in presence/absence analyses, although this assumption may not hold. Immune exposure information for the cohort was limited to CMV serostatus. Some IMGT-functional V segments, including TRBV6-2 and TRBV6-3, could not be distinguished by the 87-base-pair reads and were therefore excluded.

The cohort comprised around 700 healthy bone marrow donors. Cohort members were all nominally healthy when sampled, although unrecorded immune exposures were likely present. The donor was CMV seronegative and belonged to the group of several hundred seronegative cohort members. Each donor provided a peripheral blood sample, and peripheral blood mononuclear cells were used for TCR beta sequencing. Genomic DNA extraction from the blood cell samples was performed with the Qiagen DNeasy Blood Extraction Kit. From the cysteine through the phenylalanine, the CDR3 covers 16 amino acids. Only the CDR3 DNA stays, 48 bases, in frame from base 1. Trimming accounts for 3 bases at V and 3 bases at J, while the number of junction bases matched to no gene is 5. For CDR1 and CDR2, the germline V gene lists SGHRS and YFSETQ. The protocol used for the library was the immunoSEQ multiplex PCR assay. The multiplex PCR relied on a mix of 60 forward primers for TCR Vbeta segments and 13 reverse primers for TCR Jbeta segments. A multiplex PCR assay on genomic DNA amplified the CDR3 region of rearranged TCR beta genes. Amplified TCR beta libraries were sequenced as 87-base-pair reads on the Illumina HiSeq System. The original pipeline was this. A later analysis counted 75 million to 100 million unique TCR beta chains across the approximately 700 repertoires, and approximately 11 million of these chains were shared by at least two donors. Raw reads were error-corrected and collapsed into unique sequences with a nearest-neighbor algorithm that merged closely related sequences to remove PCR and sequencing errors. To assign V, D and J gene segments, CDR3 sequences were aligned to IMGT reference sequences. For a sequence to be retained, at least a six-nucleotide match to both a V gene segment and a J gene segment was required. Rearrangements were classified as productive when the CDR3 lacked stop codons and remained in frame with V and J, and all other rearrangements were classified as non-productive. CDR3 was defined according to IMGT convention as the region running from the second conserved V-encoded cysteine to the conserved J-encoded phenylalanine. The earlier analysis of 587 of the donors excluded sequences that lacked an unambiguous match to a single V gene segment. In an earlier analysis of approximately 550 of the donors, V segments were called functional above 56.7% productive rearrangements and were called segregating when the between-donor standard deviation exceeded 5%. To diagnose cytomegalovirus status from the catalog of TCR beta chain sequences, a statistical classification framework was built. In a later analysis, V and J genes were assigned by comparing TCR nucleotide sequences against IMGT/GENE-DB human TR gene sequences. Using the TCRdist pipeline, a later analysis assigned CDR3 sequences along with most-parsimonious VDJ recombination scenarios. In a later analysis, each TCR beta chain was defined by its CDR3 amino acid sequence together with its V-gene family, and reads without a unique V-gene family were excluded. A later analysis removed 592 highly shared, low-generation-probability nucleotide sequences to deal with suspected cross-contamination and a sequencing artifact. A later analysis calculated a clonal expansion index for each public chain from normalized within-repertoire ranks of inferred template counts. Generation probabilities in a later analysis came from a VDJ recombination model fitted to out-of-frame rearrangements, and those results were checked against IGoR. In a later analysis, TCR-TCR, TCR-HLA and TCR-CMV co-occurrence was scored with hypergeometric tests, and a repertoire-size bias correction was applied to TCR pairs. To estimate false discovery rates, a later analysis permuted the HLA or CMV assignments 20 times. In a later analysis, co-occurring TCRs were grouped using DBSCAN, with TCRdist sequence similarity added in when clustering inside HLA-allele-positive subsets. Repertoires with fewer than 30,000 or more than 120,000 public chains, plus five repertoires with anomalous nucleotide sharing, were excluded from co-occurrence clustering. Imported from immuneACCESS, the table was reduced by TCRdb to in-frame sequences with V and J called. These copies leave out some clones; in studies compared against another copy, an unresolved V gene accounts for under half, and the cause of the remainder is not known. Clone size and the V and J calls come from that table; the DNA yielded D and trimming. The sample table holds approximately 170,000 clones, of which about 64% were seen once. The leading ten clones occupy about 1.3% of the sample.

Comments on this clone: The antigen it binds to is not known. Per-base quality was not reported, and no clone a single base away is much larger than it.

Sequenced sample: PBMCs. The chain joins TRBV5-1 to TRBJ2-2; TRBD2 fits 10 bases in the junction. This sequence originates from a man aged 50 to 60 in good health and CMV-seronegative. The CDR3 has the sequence CASSSRTSGYTGELFF. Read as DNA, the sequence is TGCGCCAGCAGCTCCCGGACTAGCGGATACACCGGGGAGCTGTTTTTT.